Shown below are 18 T cell receptor beta chains from a single sample sequenced in a study of blood T cell repertoires in COVID-19. Only in-frame clones appear in the TCRdb table, and some are missing; sequencing was by immunoSEQ multiplex PCR. Among about 320,000 clones listed, 65% to 90% were seen once. Sequencing was done on a sample of peripheral blood. The receptors come from a human donor in a cohort sampled during active COVID-19.

The CDR3 protein is CASSQEQSAYYEQYF. In DNA, the CDR3 is TGTGCCAGCAGCCAAGAACAGTCGGCATACTACGAGCAGTACTTC. V usage is TRBV3-1 (or the pseudogene TRBV3-2) and J usage is TRBJ2-7; D ambiguous. Germline V gene sequence: CDR1 LGHDT, CDR2 YNNKEL (reference sequence). V was trimmed by 0 bases and J by 3 bases, leaving 12 bases between them. CDR3 length equals 15 residues.

The chain combines TRBV2 with TRBJ2-5; 8 positions agree with TRBD2. The CDR3 is 13 residues long. The V gene end was trimmed by 7 bases and the J gene end by 4 bases; junction bases not matched to a gene: 5. Germline CDR1 is SNHLY and CDR2 is FYNNEI. The CDR3 is CASKPAGAETQYF. For the CDR3, the DNA is TGTGCCAGCAAACCAGCGGGGGCAGAGACCCAGTACTTC.

The chain links TRBV27 to TRBJ2-2; possible D gene TRBD2, 7 bases. Trimming stripped 7 bases from V and 2 bases from J, with 20 bases between. The CDR3 extends over 17 amino acids. CDR1 is MNHEY, CDR2 SMNVEV, per germline (reference sequence). Here the CDR3 DNA reads TGTGCCAGCACCAGGTTCACGGGGGGCCTAAACACCGGGGAGCTGTTTTTT. It is translated as CASTRFTGGLNTGELFF.

This chain uses TRBV5-1 with TRBJ1-6, with 7 bases matching TRBD1. CDR1 SGHRS and CDR2 YFSETQ come from the germline V gene. This CDR3 has 16 residues. V lost 0 bases and J lost 8; bases outside the gene matches: 8. The CDR3 DNA reads TGCGCCAGCAGCTTGGAGCGAGGGGGCCTTTATTCACCCCTCCACTTT. Amino acids: CASSLERGGLYSPLHF.

The chain is built from TRBV6-5 and TRBJ1-2; D call uncertain. Trimming took off 7 bases at V and 5 bases at J, with 5 bases between the two ends. There are 10 residues in the CDR3. CDR1 is MNHEY, CDR2 SVGAGI, per germline. CDR3 in amino acids: CASNSYGYTF. As DNA, the CDR3 is TGTGCCAGCAACAGTTATGGCTACACCTTC.

As for this clone: An end of the junction does not agree with germline; a read error may underlie this. The sample contains more than one DNA sequence encoding this CDR3. The chain couples TRBV27 to TRBJ1-2, with D possibly being TRBD1 (6 bases). The CDR3 is made up of 12 amino acids. Germline CDR1 reads MNHEY; CDR2 reads SMNVEV (reference sequence). The DNA of the CDR3 is TGTGCCAGCAGGACTACAGGGAGAGGCTACACCTTT. Translation gives CASRTTGRGYTF.

The chain joins TRBV19 to TRBJ1-2; D is possibly TRBD1 (5 bases). V lost 11 bases to trimming and J lost 8 bases, with 21 bases between them. The CDR3 totals 13 residues. Per germline, CDR1 LNHDA and CDR2 SQIVND (reference sequence). The CDR3 DNA is TGTGCCGGAGAATCTACAGGAATAGCCGGCTACACCTTC. Translated: CAGESTGIAGYTF.

V is TRBV15 and J is TRBJ2-2; D may be TRBD1 (6 bases). Trimming left V 6 bases short and J 9 bases short, with 20 bases between. Germline-derived CDR1 and CDR2 are LNHNV and YYDKDF (reference sequence). The CDR3 covers 15 residues. The CDR3 DNA follows: TGTGCCACCAGAGCTAGGGACATTCCGATGCGGGAGCTGTTTTTT. Its translation is CATRARDIPMRELFF.

As for this clone: Distinct nucleotide sequences in the sample also encode this CDR3. The CDR3 here is CASSVGQGAYNEQFF. CDR3 DNA: TGTGCCAGCAGCGTCGGACAGGGGGCCTACAATGAGCAGTTCTTC. This sequence joins TRBV9 and TRBJ2-1, with TRBD1 matching over 10 bases. The CDR3 loop spans 15 amino acids. V was clipped by 2 bases and J by 2 bases; unmatched bases: 1. Looked up from germline, CDR1 is SGDLS and CDR2 is YYNGEE.

The chain joins TRBV7-6 to TRBJ1-5, with TRBD1 identical over 7 bases. J gave up 3 bases and V 5 bases, and 19 bases lay outside the gene matches. The germline V gene has CDR1 SGHVS and CDR2 FNYEAQ. The CDR3 length is 19 residues. In DNA, the CDR3 is TGTGCCAGCAGCACGCATGGGGTAGAAGAAAGGGGGCCCAATCAGCCCCAGCATTTT. It codes for CASSTHGVEERGPNQPQHF. Full variable domain (remainder filled in from reference TRBV7-6 and TRBJ1-5): GAGVSQSPRYKVTKRGQDVALRCDPISGHVSLYWYRQALGQGPEFLTYFNYEAQQDKSGLPNDRFSAERPEGSISTLTIQRTEQRDSAMYRCASSTHGVEERGPNQPQHFGDGTRLSIL.

Only one count was recorded for this clone. The rearrangement joins TRBV6-4 to TRBJ1-4; TRBD1 matches 8 bases. Germline values: CDR1 MRHNA, CDR2 SNTAGT. The length of the CDR3 is 13 residues. Trimming took 5 bases from V and 7 from J; bases not matched to a gene: 3. Here the CDR3 DNA reads TGTGCCAGCAGTACAGGGGGATCTGAAAAACTGTTTTTT. Translating it yields CASSTGGSEKLFF.

J is TRBJ1-2 and V is TRBV6-6, with 8 bases fitting TRBD1. This CDR3 contains 13 residues. CDR1 is MNHNY, CDR2 SVGAGI, per germline (reference sequence). The trim removed 10 bases at V and 9 bases at J, leaving 13 bases unmatched. Written as DNA, the CDR3 is TGTGCCACCCTCGGACAGGGAAGGCTTAGCTACACCTTC. Its protein is CATLGQGRLSYTF.

The chain has TRBV30 and TRBJ2-3; 8 positions match TRBD1. The CDR3 totals 16 residues. V gave up 1 base and J gave up 4 bases; unmatched junction bases: 10. CDR1 GTSNPN and CDR2 SVGIG come from the germline V gene (reference sequence). This CDR3 is CAWSASRTGMPDTQYF. CDR3 bases: TGTGCCTGGAGTGCTTCTCGGACAGGGATGCCAGATACGCAGTATTTT.

This chain joins TRBV2 and TRBJ1-5; D not certain. Trimming removed 2 bases from V and 7 bases from J, with 18 bases in between. The germline V gene encodes CDR1 SNHLY and CDR2 FYNNEI. CDR3 length: 16 residues. The CDR3 sequence: CASSESPRTGGQPQHF. The CDR3 coding sequence is TGTGCCAGCAGTGAAAGCCCCAGAACGGGTGGGCAGCCCCAGCATTTT.

The chain joins TRBV7-2 to TRBJ2-1; 7 bases are a match to TRBD2. The germline gives CDR1 SGHTA, CDR2 FQGNSA. V lost 5 bases, J lost 4 bases, and 8 bases stayed unmatched. The CDR3 covers 15 residues. CDR3 coding DNA: TGTGCCAGCAGCCCGCGGGGGTGGGCATACAATGAGCAGTTCTTC. Translating it yields CASSPRGWAYNEQFF.

The chain couples TRBV4-1 to TRBJ1-1; 8 bases match TRBD1. Germline CDR1 reads MGHRA; CDR2 reads YSYEKL. The CDR3 is 17 amino acids. With V trimmed by 3 bases and J by 1 base, 10 bases remained unmatched. CDR3 bases: TGCGCCAGCAGCCAGACCTTACAGGGGGAGGCGAACACTGAAGCTTTCTTT. It yields the protein CASSQTLQGEANTEAFF.

This rearrangement joins TRBV4-1 to TRBJ2-1; possible D gene TRBD2, 5 bases. The CDR3 consists of 15 residues. The germline V gene encodes CDR1 MGHRA and CDR2 YSYEKL. V was cut by 4 bases and J by 8 bases, with 18 bases left in between. The CDR3 nucleotides read TGCGCCAGCAGCCTGCTGTGGTTCGCGGACTATGAGCAGTTCTTC. Amino acid sequence: CASSLLWFADYEQFF.

The chain couples TRBV10-3 to TRBJ1-6; D is ambiguous. The CDR3 runs 14 residues. V gave up 2 bases and J gave up 5 bases, with 7 bases separating them. CDR1 is ENHRY and CDR2 is SYGVKD in the germline V gene. The CDR3 reads CAISETVNNSPLHF. Written as DNA, the CDR3 is TGTGCCATCAGTGAGACTGTCAATAATTCACCCCTCCACTTT.